Below are 9 T cell receptor beta chains sequenced from a single sample in a study of graft-versus-host responses after intestinal transplantation. These receptors' targets are unknown. Some clones are missing from TCRdb's copy, which holds only in-frame ones; the method was immunoSEQ multiplex PCR. The table lists about 92,000 clones, over 80% of them singletons. The specimen was unstimulated CD8+ T cells sorted from spleen or lymph node cells, collected before intestinal transplant. These receptors were taken from a human donor who received an intestinal transplant.

The chain uses TRBV4-1 and TRBJ2-7; D uncertain. The V gene lost 2 bases and the J gene lost 1 base, with 0 bases spanning the gap. Germline CDR1 reads MGHRA; CDR2 reads YSYEKL. The CDR3 covers 11 residues. The DNA of the CDR3 is TGCGCCAGCAGCCAATCCTACGAGCAGTACTTC. Protein sequence: CASSQSYEQYF.

The V call is TRBV11-2, the J call TRBJ2-3; either TRBD1 or TRBD2 may supply D (6 bases each). The V gene's germline CDR1 is SGHAT and CDR2 FQNNGV. The CDR3 runs 15 residues. V lost 1 base and J 1 base, leaving 9 bases between the germline ends. The CDR3 DNA follows: TGTGCCAGCAGCTTAGTTGGGGGGCGCACAGATACGCAGTATTTT. It specifies CASSLVGGRTDTQYF.

This chain joins TRBV6-1 and TRBJ2-7; no firm D call. Trimming took off 5 bases at V and 3 bases at J, with 11 bases between the two ends. Germline V gene sequence: CDR1 MNHNS, CDR2 SASEGT. The CDR3 runs 13 residues. Here the CDR3 DNA reads TGTGCCAGCAGTCCCACCTCCGACTACGAGCAGTACTTC. Translated: CASSPTSDYEQYF.

V gene TRBV30 combines with J gene TRBJ1-1; no clear D. CDR3 length: 11 amino acids. Trimming removed 0 bases at V and 7 bases at J, with 6 bases between. Germline V gene lookup returns CDR1 GTSNPN and CDR2 SVGIG (reference sequence). CDR3 bases: TGTGCCTGGAGTGTACAGATTGAAGCTTTCTTT. Its translation is CAWSVQIEAFF.

This clone was seen only once. V is TRBV29-1 and J is TRBJ2-2; D perhaps matches TRBD1 (5 bases). The CDR3 extends over 11 amino acids. Germline V CDR1 and CDR2: SQVTM, ANQGSEA. V lost 7 bases to trimming and J lost 5 bases, with 8 bases between them. CDR3 amino acids: CSADRTGELFF. In nucleotides, the CDR3 is TGCAGCGCAGACAGAACCGGGGAGCTGTTTTTT.

This clone showed up just once. This rearrangement joins TRBV29-1 to TRBJ2-7; D remains unclear. V lost 1 base and J 0 bases, leaving 4 bases between the germline ends. CDR1 and CDR2 (germline): SQVTM, ANQGSEA. This CDR3 has 12 amino acids. In DNA, the CDR3 is TGCAGCGTTGAAGTGGTCTCCTACGAGCAGTACTTC. Translation: CSVEVVSYEQYF.

This chain joins TRBV7-3 and TRBJ1-2; no reliable D call. The CDR3 loop spans 13 amino acids. Germline V gene sequence: CDR1 SGHTA, CDR2 FQGTGA. Trimming took off 1 base at V and 4 bases at J, with 7 bases between the two ends. The CDR3 region has the DNA TGTGCCAGCAGCTTAAGCGATGGCTATGGCTACACCTTC. Translating gives CASSLSDGYGYTF.

The chain has TRBV6-5 and TRBJ2-7; 8 nucleotides line up with TRBD2. V lost 6 bases to trimming and J lost 5 bases; unmatched junction nucleotides: 9. The germline gives CDR1 MNHEY, CDR2 SVGAGI. The CDR3 covers 14 residues. This CDR3 reads CASSIFSGSNEQYF. The CDR3 DNA reads as TGTGCCAGCAGCATATTCAGCGGGAGCAACGAGCAGTACTTC.

The chain carries TRBV4-1 and TRBJ2-3, with D perhaps TRBD1 or TRBD2 (7 bases each). The germline V and J ends were trimmed by 1 base and 5 bases, with 10 bases remaining between them. CDR3 length: 14 residues. Germline values: CDR1 MGHRA, CDR2 YSYEKL. The CDR3, as DNA: TGCGCCAGCAGCCAAGTCAGGGGGGGAGATACGCAGTATTTT. As protein: CASSQVRGGDTQYF.